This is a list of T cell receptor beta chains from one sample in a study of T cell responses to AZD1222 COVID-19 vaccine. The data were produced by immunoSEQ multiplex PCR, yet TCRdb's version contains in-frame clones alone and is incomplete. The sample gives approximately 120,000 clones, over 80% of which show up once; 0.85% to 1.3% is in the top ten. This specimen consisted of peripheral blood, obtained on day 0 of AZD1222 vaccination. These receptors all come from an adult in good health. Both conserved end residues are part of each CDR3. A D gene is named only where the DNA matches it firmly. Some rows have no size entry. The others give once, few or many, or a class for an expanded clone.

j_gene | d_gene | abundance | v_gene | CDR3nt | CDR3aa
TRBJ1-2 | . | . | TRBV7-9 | TGTGCCAGCAGCTTAAACCGGGGACTAAAGGCTCTCGGCTACACCTTC | CASSLNRGLKALGYTF
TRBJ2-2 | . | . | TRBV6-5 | TGTGCCAGCAAGGCGACCTTATTCACCGGGGAGCTGTTTTTT | CASKATLFTGELFF
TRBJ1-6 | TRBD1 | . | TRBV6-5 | TGTGCCAGCAGTTACCGTGGGACAGGGGAATCACCCCTCCACTTT | CASSYRGTGESPLHF
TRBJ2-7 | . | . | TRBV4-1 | TGCGCCAGCAGCCCCTCGTGGTCCTACGAGCAGTACTTC | CASSPSWSYEQYF
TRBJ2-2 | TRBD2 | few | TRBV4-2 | TGTGCCAGCAGCCAAGTCTCGGGGGGAGACACCGGGGAGCTGTTTTTT | CASSQVSGGDTGELFF
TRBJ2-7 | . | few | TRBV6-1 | TGTGCCAGCAGTGATGGTGTCGGGCCGCCCTACGAGCAGTACTTC | CASSDGVGPPYEQYF
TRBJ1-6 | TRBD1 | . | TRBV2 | TGTGCCAGCAGTGAAAGGGTTGGCAGGGGGCCTTCACCCCTCCACTTT | CASSERVGRGPSPLHF
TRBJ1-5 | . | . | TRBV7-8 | TGTGCCAGCAGCCCCCGGGGGCCGGGGGGCAATCAGCCCCAGCATTTT | CASSPRGPGGNQPQHF
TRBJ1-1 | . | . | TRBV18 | TGTGCCAGCTCACCCCGGGAGGTTAGCGGGGCGAGCACTGAAGCTTTCTTT | CASSPREVSGASTEAFF
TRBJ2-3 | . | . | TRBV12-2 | TGTGCAAGTCGCTTATTACGTCGGGCCTTAAGCCAGCGGGCGTACACAGATACGCAGTATTTT | CASRLLRRALSQRAYTDTQYF
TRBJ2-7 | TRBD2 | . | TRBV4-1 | TGCGCCAGCAGCCAAGCCCTAACTAGCGACCCTGGGACCTACGAGCAGTACTTC | CASSQALTSDPGTYEQYF
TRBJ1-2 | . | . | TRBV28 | TGTGCCAGCAGTTCGACAGCCTACTATGGCTACACCTTC | CASSSTAYYGYTF
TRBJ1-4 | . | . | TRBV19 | TGTGCCAGTAGTCCTTCAGGGGAATATGAAAAACTGTTTTTT | CASSPSGEYEKLFF
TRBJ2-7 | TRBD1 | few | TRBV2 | TGTGCCAGCAGTGACCTAACCGGGACAGGCCTCTTC | CASSDLTGTGLF
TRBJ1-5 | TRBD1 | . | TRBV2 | TGTGCCAGCAGACCCGACAGGGTGGGAAATCAGCCCCAGCATTTT | CASRPDRVGNQPQHF
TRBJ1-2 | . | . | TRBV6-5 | TGTGCCAGTACATTACGGACAGACGACTATGGCTACACCTTC | CASTLRTDDYGYTF
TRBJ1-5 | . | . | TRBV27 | TGTGCCAGCAGTTTAAGGAAGAGGAGCAATCAGCCCCAGCATTTT | CASSLRKRSNQPQHF
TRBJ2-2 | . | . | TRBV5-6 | TGTGCCAGCAGCCGGATGGTCGGGGAGCTGTTTTTT | CASSRMVGELFF
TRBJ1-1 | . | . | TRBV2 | TGTGCCAGCAGTGAGGGGGACCTGCTTAAAGCTTTCTTT | CASSEGDLLKAFF
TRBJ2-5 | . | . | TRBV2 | TGTGCCAGCAGTGAAGGGTTCCCGGAGACCCAGTACTTC | CASSEGFPETQYF
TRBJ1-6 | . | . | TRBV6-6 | TGTGCCAGCAGTTACGGTGGTGCAGGGCGCAATTCACCCCTCCACTTT | CASSYGGAGRNSPLHF
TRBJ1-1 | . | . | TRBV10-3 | TGTGCCATCAGTGAGGCCGGGACGGCCGAAGCTTTCTTT | CAISEAGTAEAFF
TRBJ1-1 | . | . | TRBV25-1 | TGTGCCAGCAGCGAACAGGGTGGGACTGAAGCTTTCTTT | CASSEQGGTEAFF
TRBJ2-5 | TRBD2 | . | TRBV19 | TGTGCCAGTAGTATTCTAGCGGGAGGGTACCAAGAGACCCAGTACTTC | CASSILAGGYQETQYF
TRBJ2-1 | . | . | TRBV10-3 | TGTGCCATCAGTCTGACAGGACCTAGCTCCTACAATGAGCAGTTCTTC | CAISLTGPSSYNEQFF
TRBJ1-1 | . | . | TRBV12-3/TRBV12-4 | TGTGCCAGCAGTTTCCGGGGGAACACTGAAGCTTTCTTT | CASSFRGNTEAFF
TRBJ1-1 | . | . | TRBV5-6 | TGTGCCAGCAGCTTTAAAAGCGGCTCTGAAGCTTTCTTT | CASSFKSGSEAFF
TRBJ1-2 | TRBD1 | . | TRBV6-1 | TGTGCCAGCAGTGCGGGATTTGTTTATGGGGACAGGGGATTGGGAGGCTACACCTTC | CASSAGFVYGDRGLGGYTF